These 27 T cell receptor beta chains were all obtained from the same sample, sequenced in a study of T cell repertoires in cytomegalovirus infection. Their cognate antigens are unknown. TCRdb reprocessed the reads with MiXCR, giving one entry per CDR3 protein. The data show 600,000 to 700,000 distinct CDR3 sequences, with approximately 33% seen just once and 15% to 20% held by the top ten. The sample in question was cultured PBMCs, obtained from culture after CMV antigen stimulation. These TCRs come from a human donor in good health (CMV status not recorded). Some clones in this sample may be carry-over from other donors' samples.

This chain uses TRBV15 with TRBJ1-3; D is perhaps TRBD1 (6 bases). Germline CDR1 is LNHNV and CDR2 is YYDKDF (reference sequence). The CDR3 has 15 amino acids. Between the trimmed V and J ends, which lost 5 bases and 0 bases, there was a span of 11 bases. CDR3 in DNA: TGTGCCACCAGCCCCAGGGGCTACTCTGGAAACACCATATATTTT. The encoded protein is CATSPRGYSGNTIYF.

In its sample, this clonotype was seen a few times. The chain couples TRBV10-3 to TRBJ2-1, with D hard to call. The germline V and J ends were trimmed by 2 bases and 3 bases, with 11 bases remaining between them. Germline assignment: CDR1 ENHRY and CDR2 SYGVKD. This CDR3 comprises 15 residues. The CDR3 here is CAISERGDFYNEQFF. The CDR3 nucleotides are TGTGCCATCAGTGAGCGTGGTGATTTCTACAATGAGCAGTTCTTC.

The chain links TRBV11-2 to TRBJ2-6; D is undetermined. The V end was cut by 4 bases, the J end by 4 bases, with 11 bases between. Germline-derived CDR1 and CDR2 are SGHAT and FQNNGV. There are 15 residues in the CDR3. Here the CDR3 DNA reads TGTGCCAGCAGCTCCCTGAAGGGAGGGGCCAACGTCCTGACTTTC. Amino acids: CASSSLKGGANVLTF.

The chain links TRBV15 to TRBJ1-2; D gene uncertain. This CDR3 spans 12 amino acids. Deletions cut 3 bases from V and 4 bases from J, with 6 bases between. From germline, CDR1 is LNHNV and CDR2 YYDKDF (reference sequence). CDR3 in DNA: TGTGCCACCAGCAGTGCGGGCTATGGCTACACCTTC. It specifies CATSSAGYGYTF.

Only a few counts were recorded for this clonotype. The V gene is TRBV27, the J gene TRBJ1-1; TRBD1 is a possible D gene (6 bases). The germline V and J ends were trimmed by 7 bases and 4 bases, with 13 bases remaining between them. Germline CDR1 MNHEY, CDR2 SMNVEV (reference sequence). The CDR3 has 13 amino acids. The CDR3 region has the DNA TGTGCCAGCAACTCCCACAGGGTCACTGAAGCTTTCTTT. Translation gives CASNSHRVTEAFF.

V gene TRBV12-3 or TRBV12-4 combines with J gene TRBJ1-1, with D perhaps matching TRBD1 (5 bases). Trimming took off 5 bases at V and 8 bases at J, with 15 bases between the two ends. This CDR3 has 13 residues. The CDR3 region is CASSHDMGPEAFF. The DNA for the CDR3 is TGTGCCAGCAGTCATGACATGGGGCCGGAAGCTTTCTTT.

The CDR3 protein is CASSFKAGTGGYEQYF. CDR3 nucleotides: TGTGCCAGCAGCTTTAAAGCCGGGACAGGGGGCTACGAGCAGTACTTC. The chain uses TRBV7-6 and TRBJ2-7, with 11 bases lining up with TRBD1. Germline CDR1 is SGHVS and CDR2 is FNYEAQ. Trimming cost V 3 bases and J 3 bases; bases outside gene matches: 7. This CDR3 spans 16 amino acids.

V gene TRBV6-2 or TRBV6-3 combines with J gene TRBJ2-5, with 11 positions matching TRBD2. The CDR3 length is 15 residues. The germline CDR1 and CDR2 sequences are MNHEY and SVGEGT. Trimming took 3 bases from V and 4 from J; bases not matched to a gene: 4. CDR3 nucleotides: TGTGCCAGCAGTTATGACCTAGCGGGAGGAGAGACCCAGTACTTC. Protein product: CASSYDLAGGETQYF.

In its sample, this clonotype was seen a few times. The V gene is TRBV7-2, the J gene TRBJ2-1, with 12 bases that match TRBD2. This CDR3 comprises 14 residues. The ends lost 9 bases at V and 4 bases at J; junction bases unmatched: 4. Germline CDR1 and CDR2: SGHTA and FQGNSA. The CDR3 DNA reads as TGTGCCAGTGGGGGGACTAGCGGGTACAATGAGCAGTTCTTC. This encodes CASGGTSGYNEQFF.

V usage is TRBV2 and J usage is TRBJ2-3; TRBD2 matches 7 bases. The V gene's germline CDR1 is SNHLY and CDR2 FYNNEI. The CDR3 has 18 residues. Unmatched junction bases numbered 9, after V lost 0 bases and J lost 0 bases. CDR3 sequence reads: CASSEARGSGASTDTQYF. The CDR3 nucleotides read TGTGCCAGCAGTGAAGCGCGGGGGTCGGGAGCGAGCACAGATACGCAGTATTTT.

This clonotype was recorded many times. The chain joins TRBV7-2 to TRBJ2-1, with D possibly being TRBD1 (8 bases). Per germline, CDR1 SGHTA and CDR2 FQGNSA. Trimming took 4 bases from V and 13 from J, leaving 17 bases between them. The CDR3 has 13 amino acids. CDR3 nucleotides: TGTGCCAGCAGCTGGCACGGACAGGGACTACAGTTCTTC. Protein sequence: CASSWHGQGLQFF.

This clonotype has only a few counts. The chain recombines TRBV25-1 with TRBJ2-3; D is possibly TRBD1 (6 bases). The germline gives CDR1 MGHDK, CDR2 SYGVNS. The CDR3 spans 13 residues. With 4 bases removed from V and 2 bases from J, the gap between germline ends came to 7 bases. The CDR3: CASSGGHTDTQYF. CDR3 bases: TGTGCCAGCAGTGGGGGACACACAGATACGCAGTATTTT.

The J gene is TRBJ2-1, the V gene TRBV4-3; maybe TRBD2 (6 bases). Looked up from germline, CDR1 is LGHNA and CDR2 is YSLEER. This CDR3 spans 15 amino acids. The V gene lost 3 bases and the J gene lost 10 bases, with 19 bases spanning the gap. Written as DNA, the CDR3 is TGCGCCAGCAGCCAGGGCCCAGGGAGGACCAGGGAGCAGTTCTTC. This encodes CASSQGPGRTREQFF.

The gene calls are TRBV27 and TRBJ1-2, with a possible D match to TRBD1 (6 bases). V was cut by 2 bases and J by 6 bases, with 10 bases left in between. The CDR3 is made up of 13 amino acids. Germline CDR1 is MNHEY and CDR2 is SMNVEV (reference sequence). CDR3 bases: TGTGCCAGCAGTTTACTACAGGGAAATGGCTACACCTTC. This codes for CASSLLQGNGYTF.

The gene calls are TRBV12-3 or TRBV12-4 and TRBJ2-2; 13 bases are shared with TRBD2. The CDR3 extends over 18 amino acids. J lost 1 base, V lost 5 bases, and 7 bases had no gene match. In DNA form, the CDR3 reads TGTGCCAGCAGTAAAAGGACTAGCGGGAGAGGGAACACCGGGGAGCTGTTTTTT. Protein product: CASSKRTSGRGNTGELFF.

V is TRBV5-5 and J is TRBJ2-5; the match to TRBD2 covers 13 bases. Germline CDR1 reads SGHKS; CDR2 reads YYEKEE (reference sequence). With 4 bases clipped from V and 2 bases from J, the junction kept 14 bases outside the gene matches. This CDR3 region has 19 residues. CDR3 sequence reads: CASSAPGTGGLAGQETQYF. CDR3 nucleotides: TGTGCCAGCAGCGCACCCGGGACGGGGGGACTAGCGGGACAAGAGACCCAGTACTTC.

This sequence joins TRBV9 and TRBJ2-1, with 14 bases fitting TRBD2. The CDR3 totals 17 residues. Germline V gene sequence: CDR1 SGDLS, CDR2 YYNGEE. V gave up 2 bases and J gave up 4 bases; unmatched junction bases: 5. CDR3 residues: CASSVTSGGAGYNEQFF. CDR3 nucleotides: TGTGCCAGCAGCGTGACTAGCGGGGGGGCGGGTTACAATGAGCAGTTCTTC.

This clonotype was picked up one time. The rearrangement links TRBV14 to TRBJ1-3; D not resolved. V dropped 11 bases and J dropped 3 bases, with 11 bases sitting between them. Looked up from germline, CDR1 is SGHDN and CDR2 is FVKESK. The CDR3 is 12 amino acids. In DNA form, the CDR3 reads TGTGCCTCCGGGTGGAATGGAAACACCATATATTTT. This sequence encodes CASGWNGNTIYF. Full variable domain (outside the CDR3, taken from reference TRBV14 and TRBJ1-3): EAGVTQFPSHSVIEKGQTVTLRCDPISGHDNLYWYRRVMGKEIKFLLHFVKESKQDESGMPNNRFLAERTGGTYSTLKVQPAELEDSGVYFCASGWNGNTIYFGEGSWLTVV.

This clonotype was counted a few times. The chain carries TRBV7-9 and TRBJ1-1; D is undetermined. CDR3 length: 12 residues. V was trimmed by 1 base and J by 6 bases, leaving 6 bases between them. In germline, CDR1 is SEHNR, CDR2 FQNEAQ (reference sequence). The CDR3 spells CASSLGPPEAFF. DNA for the CDR3: TGTGCCAGCAGCTTAGGTCCCCCTGAAGCTTTCTTT.

The J gene is TRBJ2-7, the V gene TRBV18, with D possibly being TRBD2 (5 bases). From germline, CDR1 is KGHSH and CDR2 LQKENI. V gave up 0 bases and J gave up 6 bases, with 12 bases separating them. This CDR3 comprises 14 residues. The CDR3 region has the DNA TGTGCCAGCTCACCACCTACGGGAACGGTCGAGCAGTACTTC. This codes for CASSPPTGTVEQYF.

V is TRBV28 and J is TRBJ2-7; 7 bases align to TRBD2. Trimming took 5 bases from V and 3 from J; bases not matched to a gene: 7. This CDR3 comprises 14 residues. Germline-derived CDR1 and CDR2 are MDHEN and SYDVKM. The CDR3 DNA sequence: TGTGCCAGCAGTCGAAGTGCGGGGGACTACGAGCAGTACTTC. Encoded protein: CASSRSAGDYEQYF.

The chain combines TRBV2 with TRBJ2-5; D is possibly TRBD1 (7 bases). Germline CDR1 SNHLY, CDR2 FYNNEI. Deletions cut 5 bases from V and 5 bases from J, with 15 bases between. The CDR3 runs 14 residues. DNA of the CDR3: TGTGCCAGCAGTACAGGGGTACGGGGGGAGACCCAGTACTTC. It translates to CASSTGVRGETQYF.

The J gene is TRBJ2-3, the V gene TRBV29-1, with 15 nucleotides matching TRBD2. Losses at the gene ends were 5 bases for V and 0 bases for J; bases not matched to a gene: 9. The CDR3 runs to 18 residues. Germline V gene sequence: CDR1 SQVTM, CDR2 ANQGSEA. Here the CDR3 DNA reads TGCAGCGTTCGGGGACTAGCGGGAGGAGCAGTTAGCACAGATACGCAGTATTTT. Protein product: CSVRGLAGGAVSTDTQYF.

The chain carries TRBV7-6 and TRBJ2-5; TRBD2 matches at 9 bases. This CDR3 is 18 amino acids long. Germline trimming cut 5 bases from V and 2 bases from J; bases unmatched to any gene: 15. The V gene's germline CDR1 is SGHVS and CDR2 FNYEAQ. The CDR3 nucleotides read TGTGCCAGCAGCACAAGCAACGCGCTAGCGGGGAAACAAGAGACCCAGTACTTC. This translates into CASSTSNALAGKQETQYF.

This clonotype occurred many times. The V gene is TRBV7-6, the J gene TRBJ1-4; D is undetermined. V was cut by 5 bases and J by 8 bases, with 12 bases left in between. Germline lookup yields CDR1 SGHVS and CDR2 FNYEAQ. This CDR3 has 13 residues. DNA for the CDR3: TGTGCCAGCAGCGGCCGCTTTAACGAAAAACTGTTTTTT. Translation: CASSGRFNEKLFF.

This clonotype turned up a few times. V usage is TRBV27 and J usage is TRBJ2-7, with 11 bases lining up with TRBD1. The CDR3 loop spans 16 amino acids. Germline assignment: CDR1 MNHEY and CDR2 SMNVEV (reference sequence). After removal of 2 bases from V and 5 bases from J, the junction contained 8 bases not matched to a gene. CDR3 sequence: CASSLVLGQGDHEQYF. For the CDR3, the DNA is TGTGCCAGCAGTTTAGTATTGGGACAGGGGGATCACGAGCAGTACTTC.

This clonotype was detected ten times or more. The genes are TRBV7-2 and TRBJ2-1, with D possibly being TRBD1 (5 bases). Trimming stripped 4 bases from V and 7 bases from J, with 11 bases between. CDR1 and CDR2 (germline): SGHTA, FQGNSA. This CDR3 is built from 13 residues. The CDR3: CASSSPDRNEQFF. The CDR3, as DNA: TGTGCCAGCAGCTCCCCAGACAGAAATGAGCAGTTCTTC.